This passage covers 14 T cell receptor beta chains from one sample sequenced in a study of OX40 agonist ivuxolimab in advanced cancers. Method: immunoSEQ multiplex PCR; TCRdb's copy keeps in-frame clones and lacks some. The sample carries roughly 100,000 clones, less than 90% recorded once. The material sequenced was CD4+ or CD8+ T cells sorted from blood, taken in a trial of the OX40 agonist ivuxolimab. These receptors all stem from an adult with an advanced solid tumor such as melanoma, head and neck, liver or kidney cancer.

This clone appeared once. The chain links TRBV5-6 to TRBJ1-2; tentative D call: TRBD1 (5 bases). This CDR3 has 13 amino acids. The V end was cut by 1 base, the J end by 3 bases, with 7 bases between. Germline V gene lookup returns CDR1 SGHDT and CDR2 YYEEEE. As DNA, the CDR3 is TGTGCCAGCAGCTTGTTCAGGGACTATGGCTACACCTTC. It translates to CASSLFRDYGYTF.

The V call is TRBV7-9, the J call TRBJ2-1; D is unresolved. The CDR3 spans 15 residues. Germline CDR1 SEHNR, CDR2 FQNEAQ (reference sequence). The V end lost 5 bases, the J end lost 0 bases, and 11 bases lay between the germline ends. The CDR3 sequence: CASSPTRGSYNEQFF. In DNA, the CDR3 is TGTGCCAGCAGCCCTACCCGTGGCTCCTACAATGAGCAGTTCTTC.

The chain employs TRBV6-6 and TRBJ2-6; 8 bases are shared with TRBD1. The CDR3 is 15 residues long. V gave up 5 bases and J gave up 2 bases; unmatched junction bases: 2. Germline V gene sequence: CDR1 MNHNY, CDR2 SVGAGI (reference sequence). The CDR3 protein is CASSKDRAGANVLTF. The DNA for the CDR3 is TGTGCCAGCAGTAAGGACAGGGCTGGGGCCAACGTCCTGACTTTC.

V usage is TRBV9 and J usage is TRBJ2-2; D uncertain. V was clipped by 2 bases and J by 6 bases, with 8 bases between them. Per the germline V gene, CDR1 is SGDLS and CDR2 is YYNGEE. The CDR3 has 13 residues. The CDR3 coding sequence is TGTGCCAGCAGCGTCATGGGCCCCGGGGAGCTGTTTTTT. This encodes CASSVMGPGELFF. The full variable domain, its missing parts supplied by reference TRBV9 and TRBJ2-2, is DSGVTQTPKHLITATGQRVTLRCSPRSGDLSVYWYQQSLDQGLQFLIQYYNGEERAKGNILERFSAQQFPDLHSELNLSSLELGDSALYFCASSVMGPGELFFGEGSRLTVL.

This clone has just a few counts. The CDR3 DNA follows: TGCGCCAGCAGCGGACAATTGAACACCGGGGAGCTGTTTTTT. This translates into CASSGQLNTGELFF. The chain has TRBV10-1 and TRBJ2-2; tentative D call: TRBD1 (5 bases). Trimming pared 6 bases from V and 1 base from J, leaving 9 bases between. The CDR3 covers 14 residues. Germline V gene sequence: CDR1 WNHNN, CDR2 SYGVQD (reference sequence).

V and J are TRBV5-6 and TRBJ1-3; no reliable D call. The germline V gene has CDR1 SGHDT and CDR2 YYEEEE. CDR3 length equals 15 residues. V was cut by 4 bases and J by 2 bases, with 13 bases left in between. CDR3 residues: CASSPTNVPGNTIYF. The CDR3 DNA is TGTGCCAGCAGCCCCACGAACGTTCCTGGAAACACCATATATTTT.

V and J are TRBV28 and TRBJ1-2; D is unclear. The CDR3 runs to 13 residues. The germline CDR1 and CDR2 sequences are MDHEN and SYDVKM. V dropped 3 bases and J dropped 0 bases, with 5 bases sitting between them. CDR3 in DNA: TGTGCCAGCAGTTTTAGCACTAACTATGGCTACACCTTC. Translation gives CASSFSTNYGYTF.

J is TRBJ2-3 and V is TRBV28, with D uncertain. Germline-derived CDR1 and CDR2 are MDHEN and SYDVKM. V lost 3 bases and J lost 6, with 10 bases in between. The CDR3 totals 13 residues. As DNA, the CDR3 is TGTGCCAGCAGTTTGAGCTCGTCGGATACGCAGTATTTT. Translation: CASSLSSSDTQYF.

The gene calls are TRBV10-1 and TRBJ2-1, with TRBD2 as a possible D gene (5 bases). CDR1 is WNHNN and CDR2 is SYGVQD in the germline V gene (reference sequence). V shed 4 bases and J shed 1 base, with 5 bases lying between them. The CDR3 has 13 amino acids. Here the CDR3 DNA reads TGCGCCAGCAGTGCGGGGTCCTACAATGAGCAGTTCTTC. It translates to CASSAGSYNEQFF.

The rearrangement uses TRBV9 and TRBJ2-3; 8 bases are a match to TRBD2. The CDR3 consists of 19 residues. V gave up 0 bases and J gave up 3 bases; unmatched junction bases: 15. The germline CDR1 and CDR2 sequences are SGDLS and YYNGEE. The chain's CDR3 is CASSVEVAGSRGYTDTQYF. CDR3 DNA sequence: TGTGCCAGCAGCGTAGAAGTAGCGGGGTCCAGAGGGTATACAGATACGCAGTATTTT.

The V gene is TRBV7-2, the J gene TRBJ2-5; 12 bases map to TRBD2. The CDR3 has 18 residues. CDR1 is SGHTA, CDR2 FQGNSA, per germline. Trimming removed 5 bases from V and 0 bases from J; junction bases left unmatched: 10. CDR3 DNA sequence: TGTGCCAGCAGCATACGACTAGCGGGGGCCACGTACCAAGAGACCCAGTACTTC. Translated, it gives CASSIRLAGATYQETQYF.

CDR3 amino acids: CASSTRDSNEAFF. The CDR3 DNA sequence: TGTGCCAGTAGTACAAGGGACAGCAACGAAGCTTTCTTT. This rearrangement joins TRBV19 to TRBJ1-1; 7 bases are a match to TRBD1. Per the germline V gene, CDR1 is LNHDA and CDR2 is SQIVND (reference sequence). This CDR3 has 13 residues. After removal of 4 bases from V and 8 bases from J, the junction contained 7 bases not matched to a gene.

This clone showed up just a few times. The chain recombines TRBV5-4 with TRBJ1-1, with D possibly being TRBD1 (5 bases). Trimming took off 2 bases at V and 4 bases at J, with 15 bases between the two ends. The CDR3 spans 15 residues. Germline CDR1 SGHNT, CDR2 YYREEE (reference sequence). Here the CDR3 DNA reads TGTGCCAGCAGCTTCTATGGCCCCGGGGGCACTGAAGCTTTCTTT. This sequence encodes CASSFYGPGGTEAFF.

The chain joins TRBV9 to TRBJ2-6; D possibly corresponds to TRBD2 (7 bases). The CDR3 spans 16 residues. The V end lost 0 bases, the J end lost 4 bases, and 11 bases lay between the germline ends. From germline, CDR1 is SGDLS and CDR2 YYNGEE. The CDR3 DNA sequence: TGTGCCAGCAGCGTAGGAGGGGGGGCCGGGGCCAACGTCCTGACTTTC. Translated: CASSVGGGAGANVLTF.